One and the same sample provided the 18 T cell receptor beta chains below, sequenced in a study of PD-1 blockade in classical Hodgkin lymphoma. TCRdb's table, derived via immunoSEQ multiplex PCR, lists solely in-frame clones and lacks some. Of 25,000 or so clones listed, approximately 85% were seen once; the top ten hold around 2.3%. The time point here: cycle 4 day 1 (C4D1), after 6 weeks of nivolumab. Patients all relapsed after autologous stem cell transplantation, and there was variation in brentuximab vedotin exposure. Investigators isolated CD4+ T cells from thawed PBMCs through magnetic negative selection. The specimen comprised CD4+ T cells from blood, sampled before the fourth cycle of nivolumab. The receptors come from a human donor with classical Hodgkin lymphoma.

The CDR3 spells CASSLMRGAPYNEQFF. The CDR3 bases are TGTGCCAGCAGCTTAATGAGGGGGGCGCCCTACAATGAGCAGTTCTTC. The rearrangement joins TRBV7-8 to TRBJ2-1; D tentatively reads TRBD1 or TRBD2 (6 bases each). CDR3 length equals 16 residues. Germline values: CDR1 SGHVS, CDR2 FQNEAQ. Trimming cost V 2 bases and J 2 bases, with 13 bases left between them.

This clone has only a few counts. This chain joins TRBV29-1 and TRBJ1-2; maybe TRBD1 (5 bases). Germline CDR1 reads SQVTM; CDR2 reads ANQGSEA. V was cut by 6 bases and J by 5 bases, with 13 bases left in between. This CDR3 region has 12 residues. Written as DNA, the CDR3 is TGCAGCGTCCATGCGACAGTTTATGGCTACACCTTC. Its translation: CSVHATVYGYTF.

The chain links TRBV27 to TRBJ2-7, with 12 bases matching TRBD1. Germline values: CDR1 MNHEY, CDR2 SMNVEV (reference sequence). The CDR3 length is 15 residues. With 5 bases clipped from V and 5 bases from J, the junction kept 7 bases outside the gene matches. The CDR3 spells CASSQGTGGGHEQYF. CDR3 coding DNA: TGTGCCAGCAGTCAGGGGACAGGGGGCGGCCACGAGCAGTACTTC.

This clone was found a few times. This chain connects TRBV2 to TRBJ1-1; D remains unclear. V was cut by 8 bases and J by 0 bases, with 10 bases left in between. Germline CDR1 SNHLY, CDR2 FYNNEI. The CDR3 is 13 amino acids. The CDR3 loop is CASGSLMNTEAFF. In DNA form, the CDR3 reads TGTGCCAGCGGAAGCCTCATGAACACTGAAGCTTTCTTT. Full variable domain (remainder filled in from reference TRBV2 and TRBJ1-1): EPEVTQTPSHQVTQMGQEVILRCVPISNHLYFYWYRQILGQKVEFLVSFYNNEISEKSEIFDDQFSVERPDGSNFTLKIRSTKLEDSAMYFCASGSLMNTEAFFGQGTRLTVV.

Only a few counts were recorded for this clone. This chain's CDR3 is CASSPPGQGAKGYTF. Here the CDR3 DNA reads TGCGCCAGCAGCCCACCGGGACAGGGGGCAAAGGGCTACACCTTC. The rearrangement uses TRBV5-1 and TRBJ1-2; 12 positions match TRBD1. J gave up 8 bases and V 4 bases, and 9 bases lay outside the gene matches. This CDR3 is 15 amino acids long. Looked up from germline, CDR1 is SGHRS and CDR2 is YFSETQ.

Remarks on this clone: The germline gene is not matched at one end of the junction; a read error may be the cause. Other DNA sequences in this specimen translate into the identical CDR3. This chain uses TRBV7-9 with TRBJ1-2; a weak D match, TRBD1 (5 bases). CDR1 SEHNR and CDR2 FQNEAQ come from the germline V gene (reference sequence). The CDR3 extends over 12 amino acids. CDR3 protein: CASSLDSYGYTF. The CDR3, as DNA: TGTGCCAGCAGTTTAGACAGCTATGGCTACACCTTC. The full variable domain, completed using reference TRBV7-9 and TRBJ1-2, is DTGVSQNPRHKITKRGQNVTFRCDPISEHNRLYWYRQTLGQGPEFLTYFQNEAQLEKSRLLSDRFSAERPKGSFSTLEIQRTEQGDSAMYLCASSLDSYGYTFGSGTRLTVV.

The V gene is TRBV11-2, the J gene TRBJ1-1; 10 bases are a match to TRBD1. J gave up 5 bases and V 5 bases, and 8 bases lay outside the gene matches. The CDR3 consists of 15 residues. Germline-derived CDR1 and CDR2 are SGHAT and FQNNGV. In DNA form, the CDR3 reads TGTGCCAGCAGCCGACCCTGGGACAGGGGAACTGAAGCTTTCTTT. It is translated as CASSRPWDRGTEAFF.

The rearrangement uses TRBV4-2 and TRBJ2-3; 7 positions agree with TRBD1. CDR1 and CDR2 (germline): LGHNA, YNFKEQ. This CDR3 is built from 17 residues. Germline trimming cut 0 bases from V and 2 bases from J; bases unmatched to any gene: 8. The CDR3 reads CASSQEDADRDTDTQYF. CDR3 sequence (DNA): TGTGCCAGCAGCCAAGAAGATGCTGACAGGGACACAGATACGCAGTATTTT.

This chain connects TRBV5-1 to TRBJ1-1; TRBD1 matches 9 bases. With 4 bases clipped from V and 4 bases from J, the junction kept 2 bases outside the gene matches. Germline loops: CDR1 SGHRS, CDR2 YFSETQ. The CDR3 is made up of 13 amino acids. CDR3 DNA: TGCGCCAGCAGCCAGACAGGGGGCACTGAAGCTTTCTTT. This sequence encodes CASSQTGGTEAFF.

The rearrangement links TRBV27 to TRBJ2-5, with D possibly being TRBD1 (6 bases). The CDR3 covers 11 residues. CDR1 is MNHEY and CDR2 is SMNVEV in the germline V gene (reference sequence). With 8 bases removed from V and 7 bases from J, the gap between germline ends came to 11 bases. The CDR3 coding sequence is TGTGCCAGCGCGGAAGGGGGGACCCAGTACTTC. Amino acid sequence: CASAEGGTQYF.

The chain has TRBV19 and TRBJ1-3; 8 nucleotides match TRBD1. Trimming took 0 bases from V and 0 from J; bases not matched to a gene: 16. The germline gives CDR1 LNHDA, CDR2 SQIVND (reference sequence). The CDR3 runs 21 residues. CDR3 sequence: CASSIDFTGGSSPHSGNTIYF. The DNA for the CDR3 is TGTGCCAGTAGTATAGACTTTACAGGGGGTTCCTCTCCTCACTCTGGAAACACCATATATTTT.

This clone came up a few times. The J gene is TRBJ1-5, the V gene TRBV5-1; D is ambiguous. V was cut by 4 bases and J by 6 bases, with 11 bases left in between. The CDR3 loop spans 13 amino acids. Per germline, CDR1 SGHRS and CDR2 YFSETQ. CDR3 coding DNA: TGCGCCAGCAGCCTGCATAGAGGTCAGCCCCAGCATTTT. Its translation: CASSLHRGQPQHF.

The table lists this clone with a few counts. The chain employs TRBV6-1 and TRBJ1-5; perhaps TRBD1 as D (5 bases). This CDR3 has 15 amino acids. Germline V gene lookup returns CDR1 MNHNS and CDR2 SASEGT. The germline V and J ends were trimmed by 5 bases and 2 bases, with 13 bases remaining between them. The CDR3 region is CASSLQDFGNQPQHF. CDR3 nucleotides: TGTGCCAGCAGTCTACAGGACTTTGGCAATCAGCCCCAGCATTTT.

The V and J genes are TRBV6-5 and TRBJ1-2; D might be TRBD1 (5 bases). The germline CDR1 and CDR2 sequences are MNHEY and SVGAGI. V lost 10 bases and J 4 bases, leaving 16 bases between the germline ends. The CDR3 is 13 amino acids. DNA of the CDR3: TGTGCCACCCAGCCCGCAGGGATCTATGGCTACACCTTC. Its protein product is CATQPAGIYGYTF.

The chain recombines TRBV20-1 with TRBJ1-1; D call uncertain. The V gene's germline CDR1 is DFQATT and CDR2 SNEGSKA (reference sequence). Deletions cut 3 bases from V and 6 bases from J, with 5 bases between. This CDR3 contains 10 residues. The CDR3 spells CSASWAEAFF. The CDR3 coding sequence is TGCAGTGCTAGTTGGGCTGAAGCTTTCTTT.

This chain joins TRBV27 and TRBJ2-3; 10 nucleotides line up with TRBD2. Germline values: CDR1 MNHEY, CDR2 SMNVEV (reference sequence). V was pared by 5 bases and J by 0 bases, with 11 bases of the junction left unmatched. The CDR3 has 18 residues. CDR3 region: CASSIRLAGSPSTDTQYF. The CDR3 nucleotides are TGTGCCAGCAGTATCCGACTAGCGGGCTCCCCTAGCACAGATACGCAGTATTTT.

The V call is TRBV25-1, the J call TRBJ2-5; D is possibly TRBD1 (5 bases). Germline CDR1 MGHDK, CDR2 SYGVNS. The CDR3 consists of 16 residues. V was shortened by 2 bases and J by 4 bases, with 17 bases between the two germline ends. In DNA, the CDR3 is TGTGCCAGCAGTGAAATGCAGGGCAGGGTGGGAGAGACCCAGTACTTC. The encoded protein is CASSEMQGRVGETQYF.

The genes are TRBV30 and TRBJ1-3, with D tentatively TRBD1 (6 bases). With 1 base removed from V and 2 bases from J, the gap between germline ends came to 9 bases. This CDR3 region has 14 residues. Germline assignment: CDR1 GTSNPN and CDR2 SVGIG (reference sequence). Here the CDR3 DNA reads TGTGCCTGGAGTGGAGAGGGGGCTGGAAACACCATATATTTT. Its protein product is CAWSGEGAGNTIYF.